One sample yielded the 14 T cell receptor beta chains listed below, sequenced in a study of T cell responses to AZD1222 COVID-19 vaccine. The repertoire was sequenced with immunoSEQ multiplex PCR; TCRdb's copy has only in-frame clones and lacks some. The data show 150,000 to 200,000 clones, with 85% to 90% seen just once and 1.5% to 2% held by the top ten. The sample here was peripheral blood, taken on day 0 of AZD1222 vaccination. Every receptor here comes from an adult in good health.

J is TRBJ2-1 and V is TRBV6-4; 11 nucleotides agree with TRBD2. Germline-derived CDR1 and CDR2 are MRHNA and SNTAGT. CDR3 length: 16 amino acids. The V segment lost 9 bases and the J segment 7 bases; nucleotides outside the gene matches: 14. The CDR3 reads CASSPRGTSGSNEQFF. Here the CDR3 DNA reads TGTGCCAGTTCGCCTCGGGGAACTAGCGGGAGTAATGAGCAGTTCTTC.

The J gene is TRBJ1-2, the V gene TRBV6-5; 9 bases match TRBD1. Trimming at V came to 2 bases and at J to 5 bases, leaving 9 bases not matched to a gene. The CDR3 has 16 amino acids. The germline V gene encodes CDR1 MNHEY and CDR2 SVGAGI. Written as DNA, the CDR3 is TGTGCCAGCAGTTACCGCAATACCGGGACAGGGTATGGCTACACCTTC. This sequence encodes CASSYRNTGTGYGYTF.

The chain is built from TRBV2 and TRBJ1-1; 8 nucleotides agree with TRBD1. J lost 11 bases, V lost 8 bases, and 10 bases had no gene match. The CDR3 has 12 amino acids. Germline CDR1 reads SNHLY; CDR2 reads FYNNEI. CDR3 amino acids: CASGLKRDRAFF. In DNA, the CDR3 is TGTGCCAGCGGGCTAAAAAGGGACAGGGCTTTCTTT.

The genes are TRBV28 and TRBJ1-2, with D possibly matching TRBD1 (6 bases). Germline CDR1 and CDR2: MDHEN and SYDVKM. This CDR3 is 16 amino acids long. The ends were cut back, 2 bases at V and 2 bases at J, with 15 bases in the middle. As DNA, the CDR3 is TGTGCCAGCAGTTTACCAGCTAGAGGGGGAAACTATGGCTACACCTTC. Translating it yields CASSLPARGGNYGYTF.

The V call is TRBV6-5, the J call TRBJ1-1; D unresolved. The V end was cut by 5 bases, the J end by 1 base, with 8 bases between. CDR3 length: 13 amino acids. Germline V gene sequence: CDR1 MNHEY, CDR2 SVGAGI. CDR3 in DNA: TGTGCCAGCAGTCCCCGGCGGAACACTGAAGCTTTCTTT. Translated: CASSPRRNTEAFF.

V and J are TRBV29-1 and TRBJ2-7; the match to TRBD1 covers 9 bases. The CDR3 contains 14 residues. CDR1 and CDR2 from the germline V gene are SQVTM and ANQGSEA. J gave up 1 base and V 6 bases, and 7 bases lay outside the gene matches. The CDR3 here is CSVRGTGNSYEQYF. DNA of the CDR3: TGCAGCGTCCGTGGGACAGGGAATTCCTACGAGCAGTACTTC.

This sequence joins TRBV18 and TRBJ2-2, with TRBD2 matching over 7 bases. Germline V lookup: CDR1 KGHSH, CDR2 LQKENI. The CDR3 loop spans 16 amino acids. Trimming at V came to 3 bases and at J to 6 bases, leaving 10 bases not matched to a gene. CDR3 nucleotide sequence: TGTGCCAGCTCACCCTACACGGGACTACGATCCGGGGAGCTGTTTTTT. It specifies CASSPYTGLRSGELFF.

The chain uses TRBV28 and TRBJ1-6; no clear D gene. The CDR3 runs 11 residues. The germline V gene has CDR1 MDHEN and CDR2 SYDVKM. V lost 6 bases, J lost 7 bases, and 4 bases lay in between. In nucleotides, the CDR3 is TGTGCCAGCAGCTCCAATTCACCCCTCCACTTT. Translated: CASSSNSPLHF.

The CDR3 protein is CASSRSYGYTF. CDR3 nucleotides: TGTGCCAGCAGCCGTAGCTATGGCTACACCTTC. This chain connects TRBV11-2 to TRBJ1-2; D is ambiguous. V lost 5 bases, J lost 4 bases, and 5 bases lay in between. There are 11 residues in the CDR3. In germline, CDR1 is SGHAT, CDR2 FQNNGV. Together with reference TRBV11-2 and TRBJ1-2, the CDR3 gives the full variable domain: EAGVAQSPRYKIIEKRQSVAFWCNPISGHATLYWYQQILGQGPKLLIQFQNNGVVDDSQLPKDRFSAERLKGVDSTLKIQPAKLEDSAVYLCASSRSYGYTFGSGTRLTVV.

The rearrangement joins TRBV5-8 to TRBJ1-4; D is unresolved. Germline V gene lookup returns CDR1 SGHTS and CDR2 YDEGEE. CDR3 length: 15 residues. Trimming took off 5 bases at V and 3 bases at J, with 14 bases between the two ends. The CDR3 region has the DNA TGTGCCAGCAGTAACCCCAGGACCTCTAATGAAAAACTGTTTTTT. This translates into CASSNPRTSNEKLFF. Complete variable domain (other parts from reference TRBV5-8 and TRBJ1-4): EAGVTQSPTHLIKTRGQQATLRCSPISGHTSVYWYQQALGLGLQFLLWYDEGEERNRGNFPPRFSGRQFPNYSSELNVNALELEDSALYLCASSNPRTSNEKLFFGSGTQLSVL.

This clone was counted only a few times. The V call is TRBV7-9, the J call TRBJ1-2; 7 bases map to TRBD1. The CDR3 covers 13 residues. Per germline, CDR1 SEHNR and CDR2 FQNEAQ (reference sequence). The ends lost 5 bases at V and 7 bases at J; junction bases unmatched: 7. CDR3 loop: CASSRDSKSGYTF. As DNA, the CDR3 is TGTGCCAGCAGCCGGGACAGCAAAAGTGGCTACACCTTC.

The genes are TRBV6-5 and TRBJ2-7; 7 positions match TRBD1. Germline CDR1 reads MNHEY; CDR2 reads SVGAGI. The trim removed 5 bases at V and 4 bases at J, leaving 11 bases unmatched. The CDR3 length is 15 residues. CDR3 protein: CASSPRDRIGYEQYF. For the CDR3, the DNA is TGTGCCAGCAGTCCCCGGGACAGAATTGGGTACGAGCAGTACTTC.

This clone is a singleton in its sample. V gene TRBV30 combines with J gene TRBJ2-5; D is possibly TRBD2 (6 bases). The CDR3 spans 11 residues. V was cut by 4 bases and J by 5 bases, with 8 bases left in between. Germline CDR1 reads GTSNPN; CDR2 reads SVGIG (reference sequence). CDR3 amino acids: CAWNSGETQYF. CDR3 DNA: TGTGCCTGGAACAGCGGGGAGACCCAGTACTTC.

The chain combines TRBV6-5 with TRBJ1-2; 7 bases are shared with TRBD1. Germline V gene sequence: CDR1 MNHEY, CDR2 SVGAGI. V trimming: 6 bases; J trimming: 4 bases; junction bases outside the gene matches: 8. This CDR3 comprises 14 residues. CDR3 sequence reads: CASSVGTVLYGYTF. The CDR3 coding sequence is TGTGCCAGCAGCGTCGGGACAGTGCTCTATGGCTACACCTTC.